These 4 T cell receptor beta chains came from one sample sequenced in a study of radiotherapy plus CTLA-4 blockade in lung cancer. Sequenced by immunoSEQ multiplex PCR; TCRdb stores in-frame clones only, minus some. This table has 65,000 to 90,000 clones, 80% to 90% appearing once. This material consisted of peripheral blood, taken from a patient treated with radiotherapy plus ipilimumab. Source of these receptors: a human donor with non-small cell lung cancer that progressed on radiotherapy plus ipilimumab.

The V call is TRBV28, the J call TRBJ2-3; no clear D gene. V was cut by 3 bases and J by 1 base, with 8 bases left in between. Germline V gene lookup returns CDR1 MDHEN and CDR2 SYDVKM. This CDR3 is 14 amino acids long. This CDR3 reads CASSFLSGTDTQYF. CDR3 DNA sequence: TGTGCCAGCAGTTTCCTATCTGGCACAGATACGCAGTATTTT.

The sample holds one count of this clone. The chain is built from TRBV5-1 and TRBJ2-1, with 11 bases that match TRBD1. The ends lost 2 bases at V and 7 bases at J; junction bases unmatched: 5. The CDR3 extends over 15 amino acids. Looked up from germline, CDR1 is SGHRS and CDR2 is YFSETQ. CDR3 coding DNA: TGCGCCAGCAGCTTCTTCGGACAGGGGGCGAATGAGCAGTTCTTC. Protein: CASSFFGQGANEQFF. The full variable domain, with the rest looked up from reference TRBV5-1 and TRBJ2-1, is KAGVTQTPRYLIKTRGQQVTLSCSPISGHRSVSWYQQTPGQGLQFLFEYFSETQRNKGNFPGRFSGRQFSNSRSEMNVSTLELGDSALYLCASSFFGQGANEQFFGPGTRLTVL.

The rearrangement links TRBV4-1 to TRBJ1-1, with TRBD1 matching 11 bases. V trimming: 1 base; J trimming: 4 bases; junction bases outside the gene matches: 5. The germline V gene has CDR1 MGHRA and CDR2 YSYEKL. The CDR3 has 16 residues. The CDR3 nucleotides are TGCGCCAGCAGCCAAGCCCCCGGGACAGGGGGCACTGAAGCTTTCTTT. Encoded protein: CASSQAPGTGGTEAFF.

The chain links TRBV2 to TRBJ2-7; D tentatively fits TRBD1 or TRBD2 (6 bases each). This CDR3 contains 14 residues. Trimming pared 1 base from V and 6 bases from J, leaving 13 bases between. Germline assignment: CDR1 SNHLY and CDR2 FYNNEI. The CDR3 DNA reads TGTGCCAGCAGTGAAGGGGGGGCAGGGGCCGAGCAGTACGTC. Translating it yields CASSEGGAGAEQYV.